This is a list of T cell receptor beta chains from one sample in a study of blood T cell repertoires in COVID-19. Method: immunoSEQ multiplex PCR; TCRdb's copy keeps in-frame clones and lacks some. The table includes 90,000 to 100,000 clones, about 84% detected once. The sequenced sample consisted of peripheral blood. The source is a woman of 80 years or more with acute or convalescent COVID-19. Each CDR3 is given with its conserved first and last residue. Each record gives: V gene, J gene, clone size, CDR3 protein. Not every row has a clone size; where given, it reads once, few, many or a size class.

v_call: TRBV24-1; j_call: TRBJ1-1; clone_size: many; cdr3_aa: CATSHGGTAGQSNTEAFF
v_call: TRBV11-2; j_call: TRBJ1-1; clone_size: -; cdr3_aa: CASSPRFRGDTEAFF
v_call: TRBV19; j_call: TRBJ1-5; clone_size: -; cdr3_aa: CASSIQWTASNQPQHF
v_call: TRBV6-5; j_call: TRBJ2-7; clone_size: -; cdr3_aa: CASCRTGGCDEQYF
v_call: TRBV19; j_call: TRBJ1-5; clone_size: -; cdr3_aa: CASSLRGINQPQHF
v_call: TRBV20-1; j_call: TRBJ1-1; clone_size: -; cdr3_aa: CSASSNRVSEAFF
v_call: TRBV7-2; j_call: TRBJ2-6; clone_size: -; cdr3_aa: CASSSTGTGLSGANVLTF
v_call: TRBV18; j_call: TRBJ2-7; clone_size: -; cdr3_aa: CASSPTPMTGRGSYEQYF
v_call: TRBV5-6; j_call: TRBJ2-1; clone_size: -; cdr3_aa: CASSYDPPGTDYNEQFF
v_call: TRBV5-6; j_call: TRBJ2-7; clone_size: -; cdr3_aa: CASSFPGSVLGEQYF
v_call: TRBV6-2/TRBV6-3; j_call: TRBJ2-5; clone_size: -; cdr3_aa: CASSYSLIDRVVEETQYF
v_call: TRBV5-4; j_call: TRBJ2-3; clone_size: -; cdr3_aa: CASQLGGAGGTDTQYF
v_call: TRBV6-5; j_call: TRBJ2-6; clone_size: -; cdr3_aa: CASTPSGRGANVLTF
v_call: TRBV27; j_call: TRBJ2-1; clone_size: -; cdr3_aa: CASSSTHGGNGEQFF
v_call: TRBV27; j_call: TRBJ1-2; clone_size: -; cdr3_aa: CASSLVGGNYGYTF
v_call: TRBV5-1; j_call: TRBJ1-4; clone_size: once; cdr3_aa: CASSLAGTGANEKLFF
v_call: TRBV19; j_call: TRBJ1-6; clone_size: -; cdr3_aa: CASTPQRGGSSPLHF
v_call: TRBV6-5; j_call: TRBJ2-3; clone_size: -; cdr3_aa: CASSPRTGLDTQYF
v_call: TRBV5-1; j_call: TRBJ2-5; clone_size: -; cdr3_aa: CASSPPGGQETQYF
v_call: TRBV7-6; j_call: TRBJ2-1; clone_size: -; cdr3_aa: CASSLGGTRSRYNEQFF
v_call: TRBV5-1; j_call: TRBJ2-1; clone_size: -; cdr3_aa: CASSLLGGRPNNEQFF
v_call: TRBV11-2; j_call: TRBJ1-4; clone_size: -; cdr3_aa: CASSVTGANEKLFF
v_call: TRBV3-1/TRBV3-2; j_call: TRBJ2-7; clone_size: -; cdr3_aa: CASSRVAGGLNEQYF
v_call: TRBV29-1; j_call: TRBJ1-2; clone_size: -; cdr3_aa: CSVKKDAQGSGGYTF
v_call: TRBV6-2/TRBV6-3; j_call: TRBJ2-7; clone_size: few; cdr3_aa: CASSYDNSYEQYF
v_call: TRBV7-2; j_call: TRBJ2-2; clone_size: few; cdr3_aa: CASRSGGGELFF
v_call: TRBV19; j_call: TRBJ1-5; clone_size: few; cdr3_aa: CASSSARGDQPQHF
v_call: TRBV5-6; j_call: TRBJ1-5; clone_size: -; cdr3_aa: CASSSLKGGNQPQHF
v_call: TRBV9; j_call: TRBJ1-1; clone_size: -; cdr3_aa: CASSDRLTNTEAFF
v_call: TRBV7-6; j_call: TRBJ2-2; clone_size: once; cdr3_aa: CASSSYPDRAAGELFF
v_call: TRBV6-5; j_call: TRBJ2-3; clone_size: -; cdr3_aa: CASRARTGSDTQYF
v_call: TRBV28; j_call: TRBJ1-2; clone_size: -; cdr3_aa: CASSLSGTGVTNYGYTF
v_call: TRBV6-1; j_call: TRBJ2-7; clone_size: -; cdr3_aa: CASSERDRVTYEQYF
v_call: TRBV4-3; j_call: TRBJ2-1; clone_size: few; cdr3_aa: CASSFRHNNEQFF
v_call: TRBV5-4; j_call: TRBJ2-2; clone_size: -; cdr3_aa: CASSSTGANTGELFF
v_call: TRBV19; j_call: TRBJ1-2; clone_size: few; cdr3_aa: CASSRTGVDYGYTF
v_call: TRBV21-1; j_call: TRBJ2-5; clone_size: -; cdr3_aa: CASSKDRRAARTQYF
v_call: TRBV4-3; j_call: TRBJ2-4; clone_size: -; cdr3_aa: CASSQASDRGIQYF
v_call: TRBV9; j_call: TRBJ1-3; clone_size: -; cdr3_aa: CASSPRGNTIYF
v_call: TRBV3-1/TRBV3-2; j_call: TRBJ2-3; clone_size: -; cdr3_aa: CASSQGRNTQYF
v_call: TRBV30; j_call: TRBJ1-6; clone_size: few; cdr3_aa: CAWSGSSYNSPLHF
v_call: TRBV5-1; j_call: TRBJ1-6; clone_size: few; cdr3_aa: CASSRAGAENSPLHF
v_call: TRBV27; j_call: TRBJ2-6; clone_size: -; cdr3_aa: CASSLEKGFSGANVLTF
v_call: TRBV6-5; j_call: TRBJ1-2; clone_size: -; cdr3_aa: CASSTPRTNYGYTF
v_call: TRBV7-2; j_call: TRBJ1-6; clone_size: -; cdr3_aa: CASSLYNSPLHF
v_call: TRBV18; j_call: TRBJ1-1; clone_size: -; cdr3_aa: CASSPRLNQGQGLRAEAFF
v_call: TRBV6-5; j_call: TRBJ2-7; clone_size: -; cdr3_aa: CASSSRDRGDYEQYF
v_call: TRBV5-1; j_call: TRBJ1-1; clone_size: -; cdr3_aa: CASSLGTGEAFF
v_call: TRBV27; j_call: TRBJ2-5; clone_size: -; cdr3_aa: CASSFDPRETQYF
v_call: TRBV29-1; j_call: TRBJ2-3; clone_size: once; cdr3_aa: CSVAFILAKQTDTQYF
v_call: TRBV12-2; j_call: TRBJ2-7; clone_size: once; cdr3_aa: CASRSAPRSPGQFYEQYF
v_call: TRBV5-1; j_call: TRBJ2-1; clone_size: -; cdr3_aa: CASSLVTSGTNEQFF
v_call: TRBV6-1; j_call: TRBJ1-6; clone_size: -; cdr3_aa: CASSEPTDNSSPLHF